These T cell receptor beta chains were read from a single sample in a study of cytomegalovirus exposure and HLA in healthy donors. This table comes from immunoSEQ multiplex PCR, and its TCRdb copy is limited to in-frame clones, with some not included. The profile shows about 82,000 clones, around a tenth of them singletons. Input material: PBMCs. Receptor source: a man in his 60s in good health and CMV-seropositive. Both conserved end residues are part of each CDR3. A D gene is named only where the DNA matches it firmly. The size of a clone is reported for some rows only, either as once, few or many, or as a class for expanded clones.

TRBD2 | TRBJ2-5 | - | TRBV5-6 | CASSLGASGGPQETQYF | TGTGCCAGCAGCTTGGGGGCTAGCGGGGGTCCCCAAGAGACCCAGTACTTC
TRBD1 | TRBJ1-2 | - | TRBV5-8 | CASTDLRGQSYGYTF | TGTGCCAGCACCGACCTCAGGGGACAGTCTTATGGCTACACCTTC
- | TRBJ2-7 | - | TRBV11-2 | CASSGLAARYEHYF | TGTGCCAGCAGTGGATTAGCAGCTCGCTACGAGCACTACTTC
TRBD1 | TRBJ1-1 | - | TRBV2 | CASSQGVYDTEAFF | TGTGCCAGCAGCCAGGGGGTTTACGACACTGAAGCTTTCTTT
TRBD1 | TRBJ1-2 | - | TRBV5-1 | CASSGTGAGDYGYTF | TGCGCCAGCAGCGGAACAGGGGCGGGCGACTATGGCTACACCTTC
- | TRBJ2-3 | few | TRBV19 | CASSPKAQTNTDTQYF | TGTGCCAGTAGTCCGAAGGCTCAGACAAACACAGATACGCAGTATTTT
- | TRBJ1-2 | - | TRBV29-1 | CSVPGGGGYTF | TGCAGCGTTCCGGGGGGTGGTGGCTACACCTTC
- | TRBJ2-2 | - | TRBV14 | CASSPVWRGGTGELFF | TGTGCCAGCAGCCCCGTTTGGAGGGGTGGCACCGGGGAGCTGTTTTTT
- | TRBJ2-5 | - | TRBV10-1 | CASNSPGMETQYF | TGCGCCAGCAATTCCCCAGGGATGGAGACCCAGTACTTC
TRBD1 | TRBJ1-5 | few | TRBV7-8 | CASTTGDAFPQHF | TGTGCCAGCACAACAGGGGACGCTTTCCCCCAGCATTTT
- | TRBJ2-7 | - | TRBV27 | CASSFSVSVEQYF | TGTGCCAGCAGTTTCTCGGTTTCCGTCGAGCAGTACTTC
- | TRBJ1-2 | - | TRBV7-6 | CASSSPGGYGYTF | TGTGCCAGCAGCTCCCCGGGTGGGTATGGCTACACCTTC
TRBD2 | TRBJ2-1 | - | TRBV10-3 | CATSAGNEQFF | TGTGCCACCTCAGCGGGGAATGAGCAGTTCTTC